A selection of T cell receptor beta chains follows, all from one sample in a study of CD8+CD57+ T cells in acquired aplastic anemia. TCRdb analysed the reads with MiXCR anew, one entry per CDR3 protein. Of some 170,000 distinct CDR3 sequences in the sample, around 48% were seen once. Sample: sorted CD4+, CD8+, or CD8+CD57+ T cells (not recorded which) from PBMCs. The receptor set was obtained from a human donor with aplastic anemia. The CDR3 runs from the conserved cysteine through the conserved F or W. A D gene is named only where the DNA matches it firmly. Size is stated for part of the rows, as once, few or many counts, or as a class when the clone is expanded.

J gene | clone size | D gene | V gene | CDR3 DNA | CDR3 protein
TRBJ2-7 | NA | NA | TRBV29-1 | TGCAGCGTTGAAGGACAGAGCTCCTACGAGCAGTACTTC | CSVEGQSSYEQYF
TRBJ1-1 | NA | NA | TRBV3-1 | TGTGCCAGCAGCCATAATGGGGTGAACACTGAAGCTTTCTTT | CASSHNGVNTEAFF
TRBJ2-5 | few | NA | TRBV7-8 | TGTGCCAGCAGTTTACAGGTAGAGACCCAGTACTTC | CASSLQVETQYF
TRBJ2-1 | once | NA | TRBV9 | TGTGCCAGCAGCGTAGGAGGCAGTGACAATGAGCAGTTCTTC | CASSVGGSDNEQFF
TRBJ1-1 | few | NA | TRBV7-9 | TGTGCCAGCAGGATATCGATGAACACTGAAGCTTTCTTT | CASRISMNTEAFF
TRBJ1-2 | few | TRBD1 | TRBV29-1 | TGCAGCGTTGACCACGGGACAGGGGCATATGGCTACACCTTC | CSVDHGTGAYGYTF
TRBJ2-5 | NA | TRBD2 | TRBV20-1 | TGCAGTGCTTTCGGGCTAGCGGGACTCCAAGAGACCCAGTACTTC | CSAFGLAGLQETQYF
TRBJ2-7 | few | TRBD1 | TRBV27 | TGTGCCAGCAGTTTTACCGGGACAGGGGGCGCCGGGCAGTACTTC | CASSFTGTGGAGQYF
TRBJ2-7 | NA | TRBD2 | TRBV2 | TGTGCCAGCAGTGAAGCTGGTGGACTAGCGGGGGGCGAGCAGTACTTC | CASSEAGGLAGGEQYF
TRBJ2-5 | NA | NA | TRBV12-3/TRBV12-4 | TGTGCCAGCAGTCGCCGGACCACGCTGGGGGAGACCCAGTACTTC | CASSRRTTLGETQYF
TRBJ2-3 | many | NA | TRBV20-1 | TGCAGTGCTAGAGTACCGGGACGCACGCCAGATACGCAGTATTTT | CSARVPGRTPDTQYF
TRBJ1-1 | many | NA | TRBV2 | TGTGCCAGCAGTGATCAGGGAGGAACTGAAGCTTTCTTT | CASSDQGGTEAFF
TRBJ1-5 | few | NA | TRBV20-1 | NA | CSTSGDSNQPQHF
TRBJ1-6 | once | NA | TRBV6-1 | TGTGCCAGCAGCGAAAACGGGGCGATCTATAATTCACCCCTCCACTTT | CASSENGAIYNSPLHF
TRBJ1-5 | many | TRBD1 | TRBV19 | TGTGCCAGTAGTATACCAGGGGGGGGTCAGCCCCAGCATTTT | CASSIPGGGQPQHF
TRBJ1-1 | many | NA | TRBV10-2 | TGCGCCACCGAAAGAGATGTGAGCACTGAAGCTTTCTTT | CATERDVSTEAFF
TRBJ2-5 | NA | NA | TRBV20-1 | TGCAGTGCTACTTACGAGACCCAGTACTTC | CSATYETQYF
TRBJ1-1 | NA | NA | TRBV7-2 | TGTGCCAGCAGCCTCACAGTTTTGTCTAACACTGAAGCTTTCTTT | CASSLTVLSNTEAFF
TRBJ2-5 | NA | TRBD2 | TRBV7-9 | TGTGCCAGCAGCATTGGACTAGCGGGGGTACGAGAGACCCAGTACTTC | CASSIGLAGVRETQYF
TRBJ2-1 | NA | TRBD2 | TRBV11-3 | TGTGCCAGCAGCTTAGGCGGGGGGGAGGATGAGCAGTTCTTC | CASSLGGGEDEQFF
TRBJ2-7 | NA | TRBD1 | TRBV2 | TGTGCCAGCAGGAGGACAGGGGGCTCCTACGAGCAGTACTTC | CASRRTGGSYEQYF
TRBJ2-5 | NA | TRBD1 | TRBV15 | TGTGCCACCAGCACAGGGGGCAATACGGAGACCCAGTACTTC | CATSTGGNTETQYF
TRBJ2-5 | NA | NA | TRBV10-3 | TGTGCCATCAGCCCTACTAGAGTTGAGACCCAGTACTTC | CAISPTRVETQYF
TRBJ1-4 | few | TRBD1 | TRBV5-1 | TGCGCCAGCAGCCGATCTACGGGACAGAGTAATGAAAAACTGTTTTTT | CASSRSTGQSNEKLFF
TRBJ1-2 | NA | NA | TRBV6-1 | TGTGCCAGCAGGTCAACAGGGTGGTATGGCTACACCTTC | CASRSTGWYGYTF
TRBJ1-2 | many | NA | TRBV20-1 | TGCAGTGCTAGGGAGGGGCCGAACTATGGCTACACCTTC | CSAREGPNYGYTF
TRBJ2-7 | NA | NA | TRBV29-1 | TGCAGCGTAGGGCCAGATTCCTACGAGCAGTACTTC | CSVGPDSYEQYF
TRBJ2-7 | once | NA | TRBV24-1 | TGTGCCACCAGTGACCTCGACAGCTACGAGCAGTACTTC | CATSDLDSYEQYF
TRBJ2-3 | NA | TRBD2 | TRBV19 | TGTGCCAGTAGAGCGGGATCTAGCACAGATACGCAGTATTTT | CASRAGSSTDTQYF
TRBJ2-3 | few | NA | TRBV9 | TGTGCCAGCAGCGTAGATGGGGTTGGCACAGATACGCAGTATTTT | CASSVDGVGTDTQYF
TRBJ1-1 | many | NA | TRBV14 | TGTGCCAGCAGCCTCCGGACCGGATTGAACACTGAAGCTTTCTTT | CASSLRTGLNTEAFF
TRBJ1-6 | NA | TRBD1 | TRBV9 | TGTGCCAGCAGCGTAGGGACAGGTTATAATTCACCCCTCCACTTT | CASSVGTGYNSPLHF
TRBJ2-7 | many | NA | TRBV20-1 | TGCAGTGCTTCCCCGGGTCCCGTCTACGAGCAGTACTTC | CSASPGPVYEQYF
TRBJ2-7 | few | TRBD2 | TRBV29-1 | TGCAGCGTTGAACCTCCCGGGAGGCCTACGAAGCAGTACTTC | CSVEPPGRPTKQYF
TRBJ2-1 | few | NA | TRBV29-1 | TGCAGCGTTGATCTTACAGGTGTAACCGACCGTGAGCAGTTCTTC | CSVDLTGVTDREQFF
TRBJ2-7 | few | TRBD2 | TRBV2 | TGTGCCAGCAGTTTCAGCGGGACTAGCGGTTACGAGCAGTACTTC | CASSFSGTSGYEQYF
TRBJ1-1 | once | NA | TRBV11-1 | TGTACCAGCAGCTTAAAATTAGCAGCGTCGACCGAGGAAGCTTTCTTT | CTSSLKLAASTEEAFF
TRBJ2-1 | NA | NA | TRBV24-1 | TGTGCCACCATGGATTCCAATGAGCAGTTCTTC | CATMDSNEQFF
TRBJ2-7 | many | NA | TRBV3-1 | TGTGCCAGCAGCCAGGGAGGGGGCAGTTACGAGCAGTACTTC | CASSQGGGSYEQYF
TRBJ1-5 | many | NA | TRBV20-1 | TGCAGTGCTAGGAGTCAAACAGGGCCTAGAGGGCCCCAGCATTTT | CSARSQTGPRGPQHF
TRBJ2-6 | NA | TRBD1 | TRBV24-1 | TGTGCCACCAGTGATCCCCAGGGGGCCGCTGGGGCCAACGTCCTGACTTTC | CATSDPQGAAGANVLTF
TRBJ2-5 | NA | TRBD1 | TRBV20-1 | TGCAGTGCAAGGGACAGCAGTAGAGAGACCCAGTACTTC | CSARDSSRETQYF
TRBJ2-1 | many | TRBD1 | TRBV11-1 | TGTGCCAGCAGCGACCTAAGGACAGGGTACGAGCAGTTCTTC | CASSDLRTGYEQFF
TRBJ2-5 | many | NA | TRBV28 | TGTGCCAGCAGTTTCAATCGTGGGGAGACCCAGTACTTC | CASSFNRGETQYF
TRBJ2-1 | once | NA | TRBV5-2 | TGTGCCAGCAGCTTTAGGACTGTGAGCTCCTACAATGAGCAGCTCTTC | CASSFRTVSSYNEQLF
TRBJ2-5 | NA | NA | TRBV2 | TGCGCCAGCAGTGAGGGGCGAGATGAGACCCAGTACTTC | CASSEGRDETQYF
TRBJ1-6 | NA | NA | TRBV5-6 | TGTGCCAGCAGCTTGCCTAATTCACCCCTCCACTTT | CASSLPNSPLHF
TRBJ2-2 | many | NA | TRBV5-1 | TGCGCCAGCAGCTTGGAAGACCGTGGGACCGGGGAGCTGTTTTTT | CASSLEDRGTGELFF
TRBJ2-7 | once | TRBD2 | TRBV29-1 | TGCAGCCTCCGACTAGCGGGGGGGTACGAGCAGTACTTC | CSLRLAGGYEQYF
TRBJ2-2 | many | TRBD1 | TRBV10-3 | TGTGCCTCGCAGGGGGCGAACACCGGGGAGCTGTTTTTT | CASQGANTGELFF